Listed here is a single TCR beta chain. Germline V gene data show CDR1 as SGHRS and CDR2 as YFSETQ. The germline V and J ends were trimmed by 3 bases and 0 bases, with 16 bases remaining between them. CDR3 length: 17 residues. These data are taken from a study of technical replicates of blood from a few donors. Produced via immunoSEQ multiplex PCR; TCRdb's table is partial and in-frame only. The sample lists tens of thousands of clones, around 94% occurring once. This receptor was obtained from a human donor in good health. The sequenced sample consisted of T cells isolated from PBMCs. V and J are TRBV5-1 and TRBJ2-1, with a weak D call TRBD2 (6 bases). Here the CDR3 reads CASSWPPTRSSYNEQFF. Here the CDR3 DNA reads TGCGCCAGCAGCTGGCCCCCGACTAGGAGCTCCTACAATGAGCAGTTCTTC.